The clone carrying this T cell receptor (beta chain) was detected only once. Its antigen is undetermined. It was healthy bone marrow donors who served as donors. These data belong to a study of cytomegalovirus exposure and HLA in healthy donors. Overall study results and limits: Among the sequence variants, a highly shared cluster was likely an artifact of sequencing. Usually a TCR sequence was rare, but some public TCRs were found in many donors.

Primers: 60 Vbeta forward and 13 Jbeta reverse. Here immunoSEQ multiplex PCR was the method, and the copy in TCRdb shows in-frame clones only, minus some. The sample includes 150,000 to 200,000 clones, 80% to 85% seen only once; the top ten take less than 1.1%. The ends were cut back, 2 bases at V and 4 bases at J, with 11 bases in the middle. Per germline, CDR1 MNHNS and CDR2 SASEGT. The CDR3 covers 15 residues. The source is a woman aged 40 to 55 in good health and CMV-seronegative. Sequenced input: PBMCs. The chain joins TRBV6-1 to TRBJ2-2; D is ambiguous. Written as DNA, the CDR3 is TGTGCCAGCAGTGAAACCCCAGCAGGCACCGGGGAGCTGTTTTTT. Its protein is CASSETPAGTGELFF.